A selection of T cell receptor beta chains follows, all from one sample in a study of CXCR3-negative and CXCR3-positive naive CD8 T cells. TCRdb re-analyzed the 5' RACE reads; it lists each CDR3 protein once, without DNA. This sample's clone table lists about 9,600 distinct CDR3 sequences. What was sequenced was naive CXCR3- CD8+ T cells from blood. The receptors derive from a human donor in good health. Some clones in this sample may be carry-over from other donors' samples. CDR3s include the opening cysteine and the closing phenylalanine or tryptophan. Size tells how often a clone was seen (once, few, many) or the class of an expanded clone, and some rows leave it out.

j_gene | v_gene | abundance | CDR3aa
TRBJ2-1 | TRBV4-1 | medium-sized | CASSPKAHGASYNEQFF
TRBJ2-1 | TRBV12-3/TRBV12-4 | medium-sized | CASSGASGRTRGQFF
TRBJ2-1 | TRBV4-3 | . | CTSSQAISSGSLNEQFF
TRBJ2-5 | TRBV29-1 | . | CSVEEENEETQYF
TRBJ2-7 | TRBV28 | medium-sized | CASRLTGAGFSSYEQYF
TRBJ1-5 | TRBV19 | medium-sized | CASSISSGSAQPQHF
TRBJ1-1 | TRBV7-9 | . | CASSLNTGGNTEAFF
TRBJ2-1 | TRBV6-2/TRBV6-3 | . | CASSKAGASYNEQFF
TRBJ1-2 | TRBV4-3 | medium-sized | CASSQDWGNYGYTF
TRBJ2-1 | TRBV28 | . | CASSSGLDNYNEQFF
TRBJ2-3 | TRBV20-1 | . | CTLGRLAENTDTQYF
TRBJ2-2 | TRBV5-4 | . | CASSWGTGELFF
TRBJ1-1 | TRBV12-3/TRBV12-4 | medium-sized | CASTYILAPMNTEAFF
TRBJ2-3 | TRBV4-1 | . | CASSQPLAGDSSTDTQYF
TRBJ2-3 | TRBV20-1 | . | CSARDPASGRGTDTQYF
TRBJ2-1 | TRBV4-2 | medium-sized | CASSQGETSTNEQFF
TRBJ1-4 | TRBV20-1 | medium-sized | CSARMGADEKLFF
TRBJ2-1 | TRBV7-6 | . | CASSLRVPPYNEQFF
TRBJ2-5 | TRBV27 | . | CASSLSGIQETQYF
TRBJ2-1 | TRBV28 | . | CASDLAGGYNEQFF
TRBJ2-1 | TRBV29-1 | . | CSVELAGSSYNEQFF
TRBJ2-1 | TRBV20-1 | . | CSASFLREVHEQFF
TRBJ2-1 | TRBV12-3/TRBV12-4 | medium-sized | CASTATSGDNEQFF
TRBJ2-4 | TRBV5-1 | medium-sized | CASSLIGENIQYF
TRBJ2-1 | TRBV21-1 | . | CASSPGPPRGTSGSNEQFF
TRBJ1-1 | TRBV29-1 | . | CSVEDYMGLNTEAFF
TRBJ2-1 | TRBV12-3/TRBV12-4 | medium-sized | CASREAGDNEQFF
TRBJ1-2 | TRBV25-1 | medium-sized | CASRPRTGKNDGYTF
TRBJ1-1 | TRBV9 | medium-sized | CASSSGGQGEAFF
TRBJ2-3 | TRBV12-3/TRBV12-4 | medium-sized | CASSQEIRDRPEDTQYF
TRBJ1-1 | TRBV20-1 | . | CSASFPLNTEAFF
TRBJ2-7 | TRBV28 | . | CASSLGRLSYEQYF
TRBJ1-5 | TRBV28 | . | CATRWTGSVNQPQHF
TRBJ2-3 | TRBV14 | medium-sized | CASSPAGTSVTQYF
TRBJ2-5 | TRBV6-5 | . | CASSRGQQETQYF
TRBJ2-3 | TRBV29-1 | medium-sized | CSVEFGGESTDTQYF
TRBJ2-1 | TRBV4-3 | medium-sized | CASSQGPKRELISEQFF
TRBJ2-1 | TRBV7-9 | . | CASSSGLAGGAYNEQFF
TRBJ2-2 | TRBV6-2/TRBV6-3 | medium-sized | CASSPRTDPGELFF
TRBJ2-1 | TRBV12-3/TRBV12-4 | medium-sized | CASRSPRYNEQFF